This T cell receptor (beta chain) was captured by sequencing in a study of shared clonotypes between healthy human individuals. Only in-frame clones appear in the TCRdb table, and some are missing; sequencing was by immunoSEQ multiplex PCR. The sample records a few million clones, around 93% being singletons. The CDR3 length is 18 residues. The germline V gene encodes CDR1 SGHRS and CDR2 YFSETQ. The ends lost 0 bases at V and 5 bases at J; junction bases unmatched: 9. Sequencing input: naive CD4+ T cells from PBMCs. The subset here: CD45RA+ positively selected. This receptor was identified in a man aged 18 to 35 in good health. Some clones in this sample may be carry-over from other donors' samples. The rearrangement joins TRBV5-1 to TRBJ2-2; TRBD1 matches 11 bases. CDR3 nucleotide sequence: TGCGCCAGCAGCTTGGATGGACAGGGGGCGGCGGTGACCGGGGAGCTGTTTTTT. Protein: CASSLDGQGAAVTGELFF.